This T cell receptor beta chain was sequenced in a study of shared clonotypes between healthy human individuals. Whole-study context: A few men and a couple of women, aged 18 to 49, were donors. General study findings and limits: Specimens sampled were limited to blood, with tissue repertoires likely differing.

Measured with immunoSEQ multiplex PCR; TCRdb has only the in-frame clones, and not every one. In the table there are approximately 350,000 clones, about 96% of which are singletons. The CDR3 extends over 16 amino acids. V shed 0 bases and J 3 bases; nucleotides not matched to a gene: 7. Germline V gene lookup returns CDR1 SEHNR and CDR2 FQNEAQ (reference sequence). Combination of CD45RO+ cells with CCR7-negative CD45RA+ TemRA cells was used for CD8 memory. As concerns this clone: Its antigen is currently unknown.

The TCR was taken from a man under 40 in good health. The V call is TRBV7-9, the J call TRBJ2-7; 8 bases line up with TRBD2. Sequencing used memory CD8+ T cells sorted from blood. Subset of the sample: CD45RO+ cells pooled with CCR7-negative TemRA cells. The CDR3 coding sequence is TGTGCCAGCAGCTTAGCGCGAGCGGGAGCCTACTACGAGCAGTACTTC. Its translation: CASSLARAGAYYEQYF.